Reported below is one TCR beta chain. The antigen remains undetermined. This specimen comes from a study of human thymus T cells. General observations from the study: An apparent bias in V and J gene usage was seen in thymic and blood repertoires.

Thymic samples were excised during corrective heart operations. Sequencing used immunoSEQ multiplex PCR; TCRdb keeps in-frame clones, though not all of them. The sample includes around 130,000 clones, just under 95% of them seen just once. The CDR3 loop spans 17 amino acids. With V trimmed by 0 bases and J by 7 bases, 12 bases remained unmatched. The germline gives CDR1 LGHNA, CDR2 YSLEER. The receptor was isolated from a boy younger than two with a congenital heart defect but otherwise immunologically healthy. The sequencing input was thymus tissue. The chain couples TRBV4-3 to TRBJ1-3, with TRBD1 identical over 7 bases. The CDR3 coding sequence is TGCGCCAGCAGCCAAGACGGGACAGTCGCCGACGGGAACACCATATATTTT. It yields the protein CASSQDGTVADGNTIYF.